The table lists the clone carrying this T cell receptor (beta chain) with a few counts. Antigen specificity is unknown. This specimen belongs to a study of CD4+ T cells in melanoma. Whole-study findings and limits: CD8+ T cell, macrophage and B cell function reportedly correlated with neoantigen-specific CD4+ T cells. Neoantigen-specific CD4+ T cells in melanoma reportedly had diverse differentiation states.

Generated by immunoSEQ multiplex PCR, the TCRdb table keeps only in-frame clones and is missing some. The sample contains fewer than 20,000 clones, roughly 76% of which appear only once. This CDR3 region has 16 residues. V was shortened by 2 bases and J by 1 base, with 14 bases between the two germline ends. Germline V gene lookup returns CDR1 KGHSH and CDR2 LQKENI. The TCR originated in a human donor with melanoma. V gene TRBV18 combines with J gene TRBJ1-1; a possible D gene is TRBD1 (5 bases). Sequenced: cells from a culture (not recorded whether cultured in vitro). This CDR3 is CASSPFRDSPNTEAFF. The DNA for the CDR3 is TGTGCCAGCTCACCATTTCGTGACAGCCCGAACACTGAAGCTTTCTTT.